This is a list of T cell receptor beta chains from one sample in a study of T cell responses to AZD1222 COVID-19 vaccine. Data came from immunoSEQ multiplex PCR; TCRdb stores just in-frame clones and leaves some out. The sample shows over 130,000 clones, around 89% of them seen only once. Specimen: peripheral blood, collected 28 days after the second AZD1222 dose. The receptor source for this set is an adult who received the AZD1222 COVID-19 vaccine. Each CDR3 is given with its conserved first and last residue. A D gene is named only where the DNA matches it firmly. Clone size is stated in some rows and not others, as once, few, many or a class when expanded.

v_gene	abundance	j_gene	d_gene	CDR3nt	CDR3aa
TRBV24-1	once	TRBJ2-3	.	TGTGCCACCAGTGATTTTCCCCGACAAAAACCCACAGATACGCAGTATTTT	CATSDFPRQKPTDTQYF
TRBV30	.	TRBJ2-6	.	TGTGCCTGGAGTGTCGGGCTTCACTCTGGGGCCAACGTCCTGACTTTC	CAWSVGLHSGANVLTF
TRBV30	.	TRBJ1-6	TRBD1	TGTGCCTGGAGTAGACAGGGAGGCGAATCACCCCTCCACTTT	CAWSRQGGESPLHF
TRBV28	.	TRBJ2-7	TRBD2	TGTGCCAGCAGTTCCCCGGGACAACGGGGAGCGGGGGGCGGGGAGCAGTACTTC	CASSSPGQRGAGGGEQYF
TRBV5-1	many	TRBJ1-2	.	TGCGCCAGCAGAGGGACGGGTTATGGCTACACCTTC	CASRGTGYGYTF
TRBV24-1	.	TRBJ2-3	TRBD1	TGTGCCACCAGTGACAGGGGACAGATCACAGATACGCAGTATTTT	CATSDRGQITDTQYF
TRBV24-1	.	TRBJ2-1	TRBD1	TGTGCCACCCGGGACAGGAGCTACAATGAGCAGTTCTTC	CATRDRSYNEQFF
TRBV4-1	.	TRBJ2-2	.	TGCGCCAGCAGCCAATTCTTCTTGTTATCGGAGAAGGCCGGGGAGCTGTTTTTT	CASSQFFLLSEKAGELFF
TRBV11-2	.	TRBJ1-6	.	TGTGCCAGCAGCTTTGATCGTCTCGGGTCACCCCTCCACTTT	CASSFDRLGSPLHF
TRBV30	.	TRBJ1-4	.	TGTGCCTGGAGTGCAGGGACTAATGAAAAACTGTTTTTT	CAWSAGTNEKLFF
TRBV15	.	TRBJ2-3	TRBD2	TGTGCCACCCGCCTTCCTCATAACCCGGGGGGTACGCAGTATTTT	CATRLPHNPGGTQYF
TRBV10-2	.	TRBJ1-1	.	TGCGCCAGCAGTGGACACCCTCAAAACACTGAAGCTTTCTTT	CASSGHPQNTEAFF
TRBV2	.	TRBJ1-6	.	TGTGCCAGCAAGAAGGATAATTCACCCCTCCACTTT	CASKKDNSPLHF
TRBV3-1/TRBV3-2	.	TRBJ2-7	.	TGTGCCAGCAGCCAAGATCTGGGCGACGAGCAGTACTTC	CASSQDLGDEQYF
TRBV12-3/TRBV12-4	.	TRBJ2-3	TRBD2	TGTGCCAGCAGTTTAGTTGGCGGGGGTACGCAGTATTTT	CASSLVGGGTQYF
TRBV11-2	.	TRBJ2-6	.	TGTGCCAGCAGCTTGAAAAGCTCTGGGGCCAACGTCCTGACTTTC	CASSLKSSGANVLTF
TRBV6-5	.	TRBJ1-5	.	TGTGCCAGCAGTTCTCGGGGGAGTTTCGATCAGCCCCAGCATTTT	CASSSRGSFDQPQHF